The sequence of this TCR beta chain was determined in a study of prognosis after radiotherapy for stage I lung cancer. Background on the study: The patients comprised over 10 men and five or six women, spanning ages about 53 to 84 and having a median of about 70 years.

Two-round multiplex PCR, the amplification method, yielded TCR beta CDR3 from genomic DNA. Primers (each specific to one TRBV or TRBJ gene) were used in first-round PCR. TCRdb itself ran the multiplex PCR reads through MiXCR, one entry per CDR3 protein. The profile covers around 20,000 distinct CDR3 sequences, with 44% appearing a single time and 30% to 40% taken by the ten largest. As regards this clonotype: Its matching antigen is unknown.

The CDR3 has 15 amino acids. The germline V gene has CDR1 MNHEY and CDR2 SMNVEV (reference sequence). V gave up 7 bases and J gave up 0 bases, with 13 bases separating them. Study outcomes and limitations: Counts of unique TCR clones fell following stereotactic body radiation therapy, median 10,088 versus 6,861. Usage of TRBV and TRBJ genes reportedly differed between metastatic and non-metastatic patients. Tumor-specific status of the expanded TCR clones was not determined in the analysis.

The TCR was taken from a donor of 50 years or more with non-small cell lung cancer. The source was PBMCs, collected before or after stereotactic body radiation therapy (not recorded which). V usage is TRBV27 and J usage is TRBJ1-3; D gene ambiguous. The CDR3: CASTLRWSSGNTIYF. CDR3 DNA: TGTGCCAGCACCCTTAGGTGGAGCTCTGGAAACACCATATATTTT.